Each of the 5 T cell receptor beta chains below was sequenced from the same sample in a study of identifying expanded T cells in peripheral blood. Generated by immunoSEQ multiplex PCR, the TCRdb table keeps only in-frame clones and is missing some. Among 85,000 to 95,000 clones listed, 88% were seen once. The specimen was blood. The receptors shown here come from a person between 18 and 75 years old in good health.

This CDR3 is CASSYGGDPTGELFF. The CDR3 DNA reads as TGTGCCAGCAGTTATGGGGGGGACCCCACCGGGGAGCTGTTTTTT. The V call is TRBV6-5, the J call TRBJ2-2, with 7 bases aligning to TRBD2. V lost 3 bases and J lost 4; bases outside the gene matches: 5. CDR1 MNHEY and CDR2 SVGAGI come from the germline V gene. The CDR3 extends over 15 amino acids.

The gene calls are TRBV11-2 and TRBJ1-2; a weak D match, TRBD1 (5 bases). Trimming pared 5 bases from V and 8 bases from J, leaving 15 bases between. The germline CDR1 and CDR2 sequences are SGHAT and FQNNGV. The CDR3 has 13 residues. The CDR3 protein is CASSPLWGEGYTF. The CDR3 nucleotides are TGTGCCAGCAGCCCCCTGTGGGGGGAAGGCTACACCTTC.

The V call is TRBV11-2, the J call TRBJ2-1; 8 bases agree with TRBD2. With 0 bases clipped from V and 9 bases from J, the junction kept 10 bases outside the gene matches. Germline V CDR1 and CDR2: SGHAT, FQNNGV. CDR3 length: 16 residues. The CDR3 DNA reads TGTGCCAGCAGCTTAGAACTGCCGGGGGGGCAGGGTGAGCAGTTCTTC. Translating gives CASSLELPGGQGEQFF.

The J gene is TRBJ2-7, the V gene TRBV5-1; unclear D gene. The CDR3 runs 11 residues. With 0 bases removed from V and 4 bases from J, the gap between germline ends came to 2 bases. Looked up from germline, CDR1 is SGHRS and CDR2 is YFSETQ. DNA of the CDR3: TGCGCCAGCAGCTTGGAATACGAGCAGTACTTC. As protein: CASSLEYEQYF.

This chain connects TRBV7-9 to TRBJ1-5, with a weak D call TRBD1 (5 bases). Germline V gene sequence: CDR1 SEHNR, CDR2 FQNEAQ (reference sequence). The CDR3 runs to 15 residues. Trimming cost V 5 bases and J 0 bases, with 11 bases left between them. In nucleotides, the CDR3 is TGTGCCAGCAGCCCATCGGGGGGTAGCAATCAGCCCCAGCATTTT. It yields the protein CASSPSGGSNQPQHF.